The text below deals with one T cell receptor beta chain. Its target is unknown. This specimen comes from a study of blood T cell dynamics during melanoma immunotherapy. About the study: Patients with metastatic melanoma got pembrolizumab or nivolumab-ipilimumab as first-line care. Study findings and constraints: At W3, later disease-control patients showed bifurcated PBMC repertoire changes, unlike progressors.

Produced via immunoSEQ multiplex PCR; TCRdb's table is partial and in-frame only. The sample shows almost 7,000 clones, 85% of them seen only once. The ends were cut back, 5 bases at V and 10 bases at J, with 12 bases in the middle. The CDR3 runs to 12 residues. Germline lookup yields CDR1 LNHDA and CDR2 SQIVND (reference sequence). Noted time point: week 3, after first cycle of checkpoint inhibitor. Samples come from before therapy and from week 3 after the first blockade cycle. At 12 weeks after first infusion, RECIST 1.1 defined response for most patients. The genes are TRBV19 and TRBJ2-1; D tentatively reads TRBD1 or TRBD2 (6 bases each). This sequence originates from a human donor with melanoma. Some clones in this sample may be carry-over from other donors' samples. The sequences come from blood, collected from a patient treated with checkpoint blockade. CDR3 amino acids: CASSPGAGEQFF. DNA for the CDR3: TGTGCCAGTAGTCCGGGGGCGGGAGAGCAGTTCTTC.